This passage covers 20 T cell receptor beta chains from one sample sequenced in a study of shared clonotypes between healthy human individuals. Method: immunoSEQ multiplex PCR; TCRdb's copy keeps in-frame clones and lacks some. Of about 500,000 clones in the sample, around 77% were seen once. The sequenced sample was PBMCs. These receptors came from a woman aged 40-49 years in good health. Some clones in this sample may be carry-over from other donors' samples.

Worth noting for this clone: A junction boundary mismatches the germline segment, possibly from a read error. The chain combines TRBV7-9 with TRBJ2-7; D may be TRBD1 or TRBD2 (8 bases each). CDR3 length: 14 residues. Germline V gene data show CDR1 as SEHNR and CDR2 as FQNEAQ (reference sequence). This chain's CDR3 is CASSIAGQAYEQYF. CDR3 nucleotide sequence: TGTGCCAGCAGCATAGCGGGACAGGCCTACGAGCAGTACTTC.

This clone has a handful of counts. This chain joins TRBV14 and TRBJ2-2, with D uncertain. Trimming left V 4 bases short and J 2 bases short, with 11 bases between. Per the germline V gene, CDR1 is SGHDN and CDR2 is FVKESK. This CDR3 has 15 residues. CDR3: CASSLSTANTGELFF. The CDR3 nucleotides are TGTGCCAGCAGCCTCTCGACGGCAAACACCGGGGAGCTGTTTTTT.

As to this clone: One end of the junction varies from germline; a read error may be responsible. CDR3 sequence (DNA): TGCAGCGTTGACTCCGGGACAGGAGTCGGGGAGCTGTCTTTT. Residues: CSVDSGTGVGELSF. The V call is TRBV29-1, the J call TRBJ2-2; 8 nucleotides match TRBD1. Germline V gene sequence: CDR1 SQVTM, CDR2 ANQGSEA. The CDR3 length is 14 residues.

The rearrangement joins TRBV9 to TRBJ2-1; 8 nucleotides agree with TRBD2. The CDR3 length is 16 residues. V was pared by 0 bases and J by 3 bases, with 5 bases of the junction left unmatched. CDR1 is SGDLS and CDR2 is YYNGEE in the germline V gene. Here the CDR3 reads CASSVGGRGVYNEQFF. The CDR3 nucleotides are TGTGCCAGCAGCGTAGGTGGGCGGGGGGTCTACAATGAGCAGTTCTTC.

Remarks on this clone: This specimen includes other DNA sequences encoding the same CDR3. CDR3 region: CAWSTGNYGYTF. The CDR3 DNA follows: TGTGCCTGGAGTACGGGAAACTATGGCTACACCTTC. The chain uses TRBV30 and TRBJ1-2; D remains ambiguous. Trimming stripped 2 bases from V and 2 bases from J, with 6 bases between. The CDR3 totals 12 residues. From germline, CDR1 is GTSNPN and CDR2 SVGIG (reference sequence).

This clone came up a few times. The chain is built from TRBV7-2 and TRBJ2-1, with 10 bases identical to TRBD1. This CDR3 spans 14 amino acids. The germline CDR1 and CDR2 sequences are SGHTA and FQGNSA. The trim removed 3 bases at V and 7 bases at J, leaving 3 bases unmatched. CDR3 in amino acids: CASSLTGGRNEQFF. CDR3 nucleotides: TGTGCCAGCAGCTTGACAGGGGGCCGGAATGAGCAGTTCTTC.

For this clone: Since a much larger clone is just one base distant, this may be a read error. CDR3 amino acids: CASSLWTSGDNEQFF. CDR3 in DNA: TGTGCCAGCAGCTTATGGACTAGCGGGGATAATGAGCAGTTCTTC. The J gene is TRBJ2-1, the V gene TRBV7-8, with 12 nucleotides matching TRBD2. Germline trimming cut 2 bases from V and 7 bases from J; bases unmatched to any gene: 3. CDR3 length: 15 amino acids. CDR1 and CDR2 from the germline V gene are SGHVS and FQNEAQ.

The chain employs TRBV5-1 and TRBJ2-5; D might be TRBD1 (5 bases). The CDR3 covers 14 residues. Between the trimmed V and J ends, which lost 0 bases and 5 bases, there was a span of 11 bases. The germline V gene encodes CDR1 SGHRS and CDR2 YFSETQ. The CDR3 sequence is CASSLATRVETQYF. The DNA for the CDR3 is TGCGCCAGCAGCTTGGCCACCAGGGTGGAGACCCAGTACTTC.

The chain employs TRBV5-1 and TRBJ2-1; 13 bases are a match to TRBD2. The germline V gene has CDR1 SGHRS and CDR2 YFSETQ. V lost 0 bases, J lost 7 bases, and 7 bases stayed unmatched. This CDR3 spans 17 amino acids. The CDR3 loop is CASSLVSGTSGINEQFF. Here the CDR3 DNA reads TGCGCCAGCAGCTTGGTCTCCGGGACTAGCGGGATAAATGAGCAGTTCTTC. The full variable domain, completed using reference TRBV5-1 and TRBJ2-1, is KAGVTQTPRYLIKTRGQQVTLSCSPISGHRSVSWYQQTPGQGLQFLFEYFSETQRNKGNFPGRFSGRQFSNSRSEMNVSTLELGDSALYLCASSLVSGTSGINEQFFGPGTRLTVL.

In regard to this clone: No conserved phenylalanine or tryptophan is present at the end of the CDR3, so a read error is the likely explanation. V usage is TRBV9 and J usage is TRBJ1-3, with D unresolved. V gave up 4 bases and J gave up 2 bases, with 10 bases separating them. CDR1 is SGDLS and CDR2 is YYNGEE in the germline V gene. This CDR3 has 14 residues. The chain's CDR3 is CASSLAFAGNTIYS. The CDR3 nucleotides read TGTGCCAGCAGCCTCGCTTTTGCTGGAAACACCATATATTCT.

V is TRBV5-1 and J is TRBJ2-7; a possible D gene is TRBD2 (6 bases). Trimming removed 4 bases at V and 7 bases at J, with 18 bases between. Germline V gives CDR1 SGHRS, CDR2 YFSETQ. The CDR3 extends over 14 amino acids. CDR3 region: CASSLVGGAREQYF. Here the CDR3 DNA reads TGCGCCAGCAGCCTGGTCGGCGGGGCCAGGGAGCAGTACTTC.

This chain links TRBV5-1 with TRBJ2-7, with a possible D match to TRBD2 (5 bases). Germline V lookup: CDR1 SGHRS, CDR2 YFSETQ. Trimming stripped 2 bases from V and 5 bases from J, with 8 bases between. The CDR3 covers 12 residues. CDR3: CASSFEGNEQYF. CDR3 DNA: TGCGCCAGCAGCTTCGAGGGCAACGAGCAGTACTTC.

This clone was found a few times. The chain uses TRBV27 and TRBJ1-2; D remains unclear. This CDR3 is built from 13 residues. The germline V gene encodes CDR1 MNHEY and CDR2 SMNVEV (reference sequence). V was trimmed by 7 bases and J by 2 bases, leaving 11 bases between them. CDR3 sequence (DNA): TGTGCCAGCACCCCTGGAGGCAACTATGGCTACACCTTC. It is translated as CASTPGGNYGYTF.

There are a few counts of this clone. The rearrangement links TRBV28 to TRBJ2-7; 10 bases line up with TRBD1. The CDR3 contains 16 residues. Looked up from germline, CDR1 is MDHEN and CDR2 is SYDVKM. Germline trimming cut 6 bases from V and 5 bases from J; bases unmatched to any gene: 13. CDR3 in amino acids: CASRSPSPGQGNEQYF. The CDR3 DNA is TGTGCCAGCAGATCACCATCCCCGGGACAGGGGAACGAGCAGTACTTC.

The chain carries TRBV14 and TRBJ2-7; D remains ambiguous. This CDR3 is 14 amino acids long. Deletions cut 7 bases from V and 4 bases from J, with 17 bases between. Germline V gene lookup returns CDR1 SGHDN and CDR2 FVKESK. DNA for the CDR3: TGTGCCAGCACCCCATTGGATAATCAGTACGAGCAGTACTTC. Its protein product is CASTPLDNQYEQYF. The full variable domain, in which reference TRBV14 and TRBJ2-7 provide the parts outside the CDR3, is EAGVTQFPSHSVIEKGQTVTLRCDPISGHDNLYWYRRVMGKEIKFLLHFVKESKQDESGMPNNRFLAERTGGTYSTLKVQPAELEDSGVYFCASTPLDNQYEQYFGPGTRLTVT.

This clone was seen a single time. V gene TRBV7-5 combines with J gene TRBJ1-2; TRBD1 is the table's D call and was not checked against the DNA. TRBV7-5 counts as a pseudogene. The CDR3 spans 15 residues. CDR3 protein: CVRSYRTGTDYGYTF. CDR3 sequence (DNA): TGTGTCAGAAGCTACCGGACAGGGACTGACTATGGCTACACCTTC.

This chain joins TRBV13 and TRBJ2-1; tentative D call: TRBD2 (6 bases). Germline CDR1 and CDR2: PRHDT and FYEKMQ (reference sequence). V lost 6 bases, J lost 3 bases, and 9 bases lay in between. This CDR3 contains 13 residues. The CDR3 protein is CASRLAVYNEQFF. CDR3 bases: TGTGCCAGCAGACTAGCAGTCTACAATGAGCAGTTCTTC.

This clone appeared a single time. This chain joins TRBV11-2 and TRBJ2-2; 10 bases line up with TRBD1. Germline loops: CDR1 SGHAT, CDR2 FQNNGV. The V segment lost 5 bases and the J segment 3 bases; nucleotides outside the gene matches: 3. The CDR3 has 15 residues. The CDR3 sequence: CASSPGQGYTGELFF. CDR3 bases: TGTGCCAGCAGCCCGGGACAGGGGTACACCGGGGAGCTGTTTTTT.

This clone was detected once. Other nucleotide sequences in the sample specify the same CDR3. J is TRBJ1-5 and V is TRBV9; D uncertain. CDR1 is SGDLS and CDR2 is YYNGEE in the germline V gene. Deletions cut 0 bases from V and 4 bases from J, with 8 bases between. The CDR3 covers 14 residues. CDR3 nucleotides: TGTGCCAGCAGCGTAGGGGGAGGGAATCAGCCCCAGCATTTT. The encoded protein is CASSVGGGNQPQHF.

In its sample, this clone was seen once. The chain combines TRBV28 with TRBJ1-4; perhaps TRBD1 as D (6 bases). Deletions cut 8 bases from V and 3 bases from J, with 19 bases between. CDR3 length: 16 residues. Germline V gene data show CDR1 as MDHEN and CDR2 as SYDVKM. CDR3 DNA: TGTGCCAGCGGACGGGGGGGCGGTTGGGCTAATGAAAAACTGTTTTTT. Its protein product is CASGRGGGWANEKLFF.